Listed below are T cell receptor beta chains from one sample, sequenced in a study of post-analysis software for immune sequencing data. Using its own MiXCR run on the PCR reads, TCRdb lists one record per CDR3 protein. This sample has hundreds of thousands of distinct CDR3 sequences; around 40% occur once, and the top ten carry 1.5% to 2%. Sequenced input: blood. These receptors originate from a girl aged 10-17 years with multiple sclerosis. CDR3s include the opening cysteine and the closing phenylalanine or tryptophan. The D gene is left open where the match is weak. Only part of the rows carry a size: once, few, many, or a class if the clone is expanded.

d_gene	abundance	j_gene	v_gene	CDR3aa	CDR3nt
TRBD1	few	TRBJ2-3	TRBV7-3	CASSPSTGGADTQYF	TGTGCCAGCAGCCCTTCGACAGGGGGGGCGGATACGCAGTATTTT
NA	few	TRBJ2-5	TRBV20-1	CSARDSPSGLRGTQYF	TGCAGTGCTAGAGATTCCCCCTCCGGCTTAAGAGGGACCCAGTACTTC
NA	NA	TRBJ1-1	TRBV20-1	CSAHRDPGTEAFF	TGCAGTGCTCACCGGGACCCTGGGACTGAAGCTTTCTTT
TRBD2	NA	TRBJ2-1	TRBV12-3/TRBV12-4	CASSWVLAGSYNEQFF	TGTGCCAGCAGTTGGGTGCTAGCGGGGAGCTACAATGAGCAGTTCTTC
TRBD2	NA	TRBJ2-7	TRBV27	CASSLFGSGVSYEQYF	TGTGCCAGCAGTTTATTTGGTAGCGGGGTCTCCTACGAGCAGTACTTC
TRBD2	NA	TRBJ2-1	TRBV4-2	CASSQEVGGYNEQFF	TGTGCCAGCAGCCAAGAGGTGGGAGGGTACAATGAGCAGTTCTTC
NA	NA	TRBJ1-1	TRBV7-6	CASSLATQLMNTEAFF	TGTGCCAGCAGCTTAGCGACTCAGCTTATGAACACTGAAGCTTTCTTT
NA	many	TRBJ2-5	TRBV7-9	CASSFGGQETQYF	TGTGCCAGCAGTTTTGGGGGCCAAGAGACCCAGTACTTC
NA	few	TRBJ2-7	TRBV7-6	CASSLGQPPPYEQYF	TGTGCCAGCAGCTTAGGACAGCCGCCGCCCTACGAGCAGTACTTC
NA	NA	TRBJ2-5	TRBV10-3	CAISEHAETQYF	TGTGCCATCAGTGAACATGCAGAGACCCAGTACTTC
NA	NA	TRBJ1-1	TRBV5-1	CASSLDGTRTEAFF	TGCGCCAGCAGCTTGGACGGGACAAGGACTGAAGCTTTCTTT
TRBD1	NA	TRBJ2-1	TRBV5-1	CASSSPGRGNEQFF	TGCGCCAGCAGCTCGCCAGGCAGGGGGAACGAGCAGTTCTTC
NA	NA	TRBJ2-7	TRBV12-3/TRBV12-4	CASRFGVRSYEQYF	TGTGCCAGCAGGTTCGGGGTTCGCTCCTACGAGCAGTACTTC
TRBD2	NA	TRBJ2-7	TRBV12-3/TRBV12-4	CVSTLAGAPYEQYF	TGTGTCAGCACACTAGCGGGAGCCCCCTACGAGCAGTACTTC
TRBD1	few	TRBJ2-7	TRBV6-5	CASSYSSGDSSYEQYF	TGTGCCAGCAGTTACTCAAGTGGGGACAGCTCCTACGAGCAGTACTTC
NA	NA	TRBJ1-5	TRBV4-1	CASSYPGHNQPQHF	TGCGCCAGCAGCTACCCAGGACACAATCAGCCCCAGCATTTT
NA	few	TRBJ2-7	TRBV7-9	CASSLMNEQYF	TGTGCCAGCAGCTTAATGAACGAGCAGTACTTC
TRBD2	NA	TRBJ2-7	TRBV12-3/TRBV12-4	CASSLASGGREQYF	TGTGCCAGCAGTTTGGCTAGCGGGGGGCGCGAGCAGTACTTC
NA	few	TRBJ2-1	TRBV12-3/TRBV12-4	CASRRRKSYNEQFF	TGTGCCAGCAGACGGCGGAAGTCCTACAATGAGCAGTTCTTC
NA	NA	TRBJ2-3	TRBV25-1	CASSETQLTDTQYF	TGTGCCAGCAGTGAAACACAGCTCACAGATACGCAGTATTTT
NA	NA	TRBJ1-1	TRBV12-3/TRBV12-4	CASSLSRNTEAFF	TGTGCCAGCAGTTTATCCAGGAACACTGAAGCTTTCTTT
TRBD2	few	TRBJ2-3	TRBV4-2	CASSLTSGGSQSTDTQYF	TGTGCCAGCAGCCTGACTAGCGGGGGGTCACAAAGCACAGATACGCAGTATTTT
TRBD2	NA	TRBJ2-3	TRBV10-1	CVSSITSGPQYF	TGCGTCAGCAGCATAACTAGCGGACCGCAGTATTTT
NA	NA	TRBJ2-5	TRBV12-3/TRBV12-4	CASSLFEGKQTQYF	TGTGCCAGCAGTTTATTTGAGGGGAAACAGACCCAGTACTTC
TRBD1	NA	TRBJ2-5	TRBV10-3	CAISGVGTGGPQETQYF	TGTGCCATCAGTGGGGTCGGGACAGGCGGACCCCAAGAGACCCAGTACTTC
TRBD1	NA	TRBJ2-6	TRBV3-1	CASSQEGPGQGGSGANVLTF	TGTGCCAGCAGCCAAGAGGGACCAGGACAGGGGGGCTCTGGGGCCAACGTCCTGACTTTC
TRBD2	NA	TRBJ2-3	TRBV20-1	CSARLGGGATDTQYF	TGCAGTGCTAGACTCGGCGGGGGGGCTACAGATACGCAGTATTTT
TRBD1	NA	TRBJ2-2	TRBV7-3	CASSPPGQGGGELFF	TGTGCCAGCAGCCCGCCGGGACAGGGAGGCGGGGAGCTGTTTTTT
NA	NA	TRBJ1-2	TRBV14	CASSQEVGGLEYGYTF	TGTGCCAGCAGCCAAGAAGTCGGGGGGCTAGAATATGGCTACACCTTC